The 27 T cell receptor beta chains below come from one sample, sequenced in a study of T cells after yellow fever vaccination. TCRdb reprocessed the 5' RACE reads with MiXCR, giving one entry per CDR3 protein. The profile covers 450,000 to 650,000 distinct CDR3 sequences, with just over 20% appearing a single time and about a sixth taken by the ten largest. The starting material was PBMCs, obtained around 3 weeks after the first yellow fever vaccination. These receptors all come from a man aged 18-30 years who received the YFV17D yellow fever vaccine.

This clonotype was recorded a few times. V usage is TRBV18 and J usage is TRBJ2-3; D is perhaps TRBD2 (6 bases). From germline, CDR1 is KGHSH and CDR2 LQKENI. CDR3 length equals 15 residues. V was shortened by 4 bases and J by 5 bases, with 16 bases between the two germline ends. The CDR3: CASSRNGGEGDTQYF. CDR3 DNA sequence: TGTGCCAGCTCACGGAACGGGGGTGAAGGAGATACGCAGTATTTT. The variable domain in full, with the rest retrieved from reference TRBV18 and TRBJ2-3, is NAGVMQNPRHLVRRRGQEARLRCSPMKGHSHVYWYRQLPEEGLKFMVYLQKENIIDESGMPKERFSAEFPKEGPSILRIQQVVRGDSAAYFCASSRNGGEGDTQYFGPGTRLTVL.

This clonotype was recorded a few times. The CDR3 sequence: CASSRVLSGGLTDTQYF. CDR3 in DNA: TGTGCCAGCTCCCGAGTGTTGAGCGGGGGGCTCACAGATACGCAGTATTTT. The chain carries TRBV18 and TRBJ2-3; 9 positions match TRBD2. The junction had 12 bases not matched to a gene; V was cut back by 6 bases and J by 2 bases. CDR1 and CDR2 from the germline V gene are KGHSH and LQKENI. The CDR3 runs to 17 residues.

The V and J genes are TRBV20-1 and TRBJ2-3; unclear D gene. The germline gives CDR1 DFQATT, CDR2 SNEGSKA (reference sequence). V lost 2 bases to trimming and J lost 10 bases, with 10 bases between them. This CDR3 is built from 11 residues. CDR3 bases: TGCAGTGCTAGACTTACGGGTCCGCAGTATTTT. Translating gives CSARLTGPQYF.

The chain recombines TRBV24-1 with TRBJ2-1, with 8 bases fitting TRBD1. The CDR3 length is 15 residues. From germline, CDR1 is KGHDR and CDR2 SFDVKD. V shed 2 bases, J shed 5 bases, and the junction held 4 bases outside the gene matches. In nucleotides, the CDR3 is TGTGCCACCAGTGATTCCCCGACAGGGGACAATGAGCAGTTCTTC. Protein: CATSDSPTGDNEQFF.

CDR3 nucleotide sequence: TGTGCCAGCAGCCCCCAGGGAGGTCTCATATATTTT. Its protein product is CASSPQGGLIYF. V usage is TRBV9 and J usage is TRBJ1-3; D is perhaps TRBD1 (5 bases). Germline V gene sequence: CDR1 SGDLS, CDR2 YYNGEE. The length of the CDR3 is 12 residues. V was shortened by 4 bases and J by 12 bases, with 14 bases between the two germline ends.

V usage is TRBV3-1 and J usage is TRBJ2-3; 10 bases map to TRBD2. Germline CDR1 LGHDT, CDR2 YNNKEL (reference sequence). Unmatched junction bases numbered 13, after V lost 4 bases and J lost 0 bases. The CDR3 runs to 19 residues. CDR3 DNA sequence: TGTGCCAGCAGCCCCAGCGCCGGGACTAGCGATTCTAGCACAGATACGCAGTATTTT. As protein: CASSPSAGTSDSSTDTQYF.

This chain joins TRBV4-3 and TRBJ2-5; D not certain. The V end was cut by 0 bases, the J end by 5 bases, with 10 bases between. The germline gives CDR1 LGHNA, CDR2 YSLEER. CDR3 length: 14 amino acids. DNA for the CDR3: TGCGCCAGCAGCCAAGATGGGCTAGTTGAGACCCAGTACTTC. This translates into CASSQDGLVETQYF.

The rearrangement joins TRBV6-5 to TRBJ2-7; TRBD1 might be the D (6 bases). This CDR3 has 14 amino acids. V lost 4 bases to trimming and J lost 3 bases, with 13 bases between them. In germline, CDR1 is MNHEY, CDR2 SVGAGI. The CDR3 here is CASSSRDIFYEQYF. DNA for the CDR3: TGTGCCAGCAGTTCCCGGGACATCTTCTACGAGCAGTACTTC.

The chain employs TRBV9 and TRBJ1-1, with D unclear. The CDR3 totals 13 residues. Trimming took off 4 bases at V and 6 bases at J, with 13 bases between the two ends. The germline V gene has CDR1 SGDLS and CDR2 YYNGEE. CDR3 DNA sequence: TGTGCCAGCAGCAAGGGTGGGGTTCCTGAAGCTTTCTTT. Residues: CASSKGGVPEAFF.

The chain links TRBV6-1 to TRBJ1-2; D possibly corresponds to TRBD1 (6 bases). CDR3 size: 14 residues. The V end lost 4 bases, the J end lost 3 bases, and 12 bases lay between the germline ends. CDR1 and CDR2 (germline): MNHNS, SASEGT. CDR3 in amino acids: CASSAGDRHYGYTF. CDR3 sequence (DNA): TGTGCCAGCAGTGCAGGGGATCGTCACTATGGCTACACCTTC.

This clonotype appeared a few times. The chain joins TRBV5-6 to TRBJ1-2; D uncertain. The CDR3 loop spans 14 amino acids. The V end was cut by 0 bases, the J end by 1 base, with 7 bases between. CDR1 and CDR2 (germline): SGHDT, YYEEEE. This CDR3 reads CASSLGGNNYGYTF. Here the CDR3 DNA reads TGTGCCAGCAGCTTGGGAGGGAATAACTATGGCTACACCTTC.

This clonotype was counted many times. This sequence joins TRBV28 and TRBJ1-4; D possibly corresponds to TRBD1 (5 bases). CDR3 length equals 13 residues. Trimming pared 8 bases from V and 8 bases from J, leaving 15 bases between. From germline, CDR1 is MDHEN and CDR2 SYDVKM. Here the CDR3 DNA reads TGTGCCAGCCTCGGACAAGGGTACGAAAAACTGTTTTTT. This gives the protein CASLGQGYEKLFF.

The chain couples TRBV6-2 or TRBV6-3 to TRBJ1-5; no definite D call. Germline V gene lookup returns CDR1 MNHEY and CDR2 SVGEGT. There are 15 residues in the CDR3. V lost 7 bases and J lost 6, with 19 bases in between. CDR3 nucleotide sequence: TGTGCCAGCACCGACGGGTTGTTCCCTCGTCAGCCCCAGCATTTT. The encoded protein is CASTDGLFPRQPQHF.

This clonotype has more than one count but fewer than ten. V gene TRBV15 combines with J gene TRBJ1-2; the D gene is possibly TRBD1 (6 bases). V was clipped by 0 bases and J by 5 bases, with 13 bases between them. This CDR3 has 15 amino acids. CDR1 is LNHNV and CDR2 is YYDKDF in the germline V gene (reference sequence). The CDR3 nucleotides read TGTGCCACCAGCAGAGATCCCTCAGGGGTATATGGCTACACCTTC. Translating it yields CATSRDPSGVYGYTF.

The chain carries TRBV9 and TRBJ1-4; D is possibly TRBD1 (6 bases). V dropped 3 bases and J dropped 2 bases, with 11 bases sitting between them. The CDR3 is 15 amino acids. CDR1 SGDLS and CDR2 YYNGEE come from the germline V gene. CDR3 sequence (DNA): TGTGCCAGCAGCGGCCGGGGGCTGACTAATGAAAAACTGTTTTTT. This gives the protein CASSGRGLTNEKLFF.

This clonotype occurred a few times. The chain recombines TRBV29-1 with TRBJ2-5; 9 bases match TRBD2. The CDR3 has 18 amino acids. The germline V gene encodes CDR1 SQVTM and CDR2 ANQGSEA. Unmatched junction bases numbered 16, after V lost 0 bases and J lost 5 bases. Written as DNA, the CDR3 is TGCAGCGTTGAAGATCTGGCCAGGACGGGACTAGCTGGTGAGACCCAGTACTTC. Translating it yields CSVEDLARTGLAGETQYF.

The rearrangement joins TRBV3-1 to TRBJ2-2, with a tentative D call TRBD1 (6 bases). Germline CDR1 LGHDT, CDR2 YNNKEL (reference sequence). Trimming pared 4 bases from V and 1 base from J, leaving 10 bases between. The CDR3 runs 15 residues. The CDR3 sequence: CASSRHRENTGELFF. DNA of the CDR3: TGTGCCAGCAGCCGTCACAGGGAGAACACCGGGGAGCTGTTTTTT. Complete variable domain (other parts from reference TRBV3-1 and TRBJ2-2): DTAVSQTPKYLVTQMGNDKSIKCEQNLGHDTMYWYKQDSKKFLKIMFSYNNKELIINETVPNRFSPKSPDKAHLNLHINSLELGDSAVYFCASSRHRENTGELFFGEGSRLTVL.

The rearrangement uses TRBV6-5 and TRBJ2-4; TRBD2 matches 11 bases. V lost 2 bases, J lost 3 bases, and 6 bases stayed unmatched. CDR3 size: 17 residues. Germline-derived CDR1 and CDR2 are MNHEY and SVGAGI. The CDR3 spells CASSYTLAGGGKNIQYF. In DNA form, the CDR3 reads TGTGCCAGCAGTTACACGCTAGCGGGGGGTGGCAAAAACATTCAGTACTTC.

This clonotype was seen only a few times. The chain uses TRBV7-9 and TRBJ2-7; the match to TRBD1 covers 7 bases. Per the germline V gene, CDR1 is SEHNR and CDR2 is FQNEAQ (reference sequence). V lost 4 bases and J lost 5; bases outside the gene matches: 2. The CDR3 is 12 amino acids. For the CDR3, the DNA is TGTGCCAGCAGCTCACAGGGGAACGAGCAGTACGTC. As protein: CASSSQGNEQYV.

The chain joins TRBV12-3 or TRBV12-4 to TRBJ1-1; possible D gene TRBD1, 6 bases. Trimming cost V 3 bases and J 3 bases, with 14 bases left between them. This CDR3 contains 15 residues. Here the CDR3 reads CASSLLQGSDTEAFF. CDR3 nucleotides: TGTGCCAGCAGTTTGTTGCAGGGGAGCGACACTGAAGCTTTCTTT.

This clonotype was observed a handful of times. This chain links TRBV4-2 with TRBJ2-7, with D perhaps matching TRBD2 (5 bases). The germline V gene encodes CDR1 LGHNA and CDR2 YNFKEQ. The CDR3 consists of 14 residues. V was pared by 4 bases and J by 0 bases, with 10 bases between. CDR3 nucleotide sequence: TGTGCCAGCAGCCGCGACTATAGCTCCTACGAGCAGTACTTC. Its protein is CASSRDYSSYEQYF.

The chain employs TRBV18 and TRBJ2-5; D is perhaps TRBD2 (6 bases). Germline V gene sequence: CDR1 KGHSH, CDR2 LQKENI. The CDR3 contains 15 residues. Trimming took 6 bases from V and 5 from J, leaving 19 bases between them. Written as DNA, the CDR3 is TGTGCCAGCTCCACCCAAGCGGGCAGGGTTGAGACCCAGTACTTC. Protein: CASSTQAGRVETQYF.

This clonotype has just a few counts. CDR3 loop: CASSQDSDNGEKLFF. CDR3 DNA: TGCGCCAGCAGCCAAGATTCGGATAATGGGGAAAAACTGTTTTTT. V and J are TRBV4-1 and TRBJ1-4; no clear D gene. V was cut by 0 bases and J by 8 bases, with 13 bases left in between. There are 15 residues in the CDR3. The germline V gene encodes CDR1 MGHRA and CDR2 YSYEKL.

This clonotype occurred many times. The chain joins TRBV7-2 to TRBJ2-3, with 8 bases lining up with TRBD1. This CDR3 is 14 amino acids long. CDR1 SGHTA and CDR2 FQGNSA come from the germline V gene. V lost 5 bases to trimming and J lost 2 bases; unmatched junction nucleotides: 3. The chain's CDR3 is CASSPTGDTDTQYF. DNA for the CDR3: TGTGCCAGCAGCCCGACAGGGGACACAGATACGCAGTATTTT.

The V and J genes are TRBV14 and TRBJ2-1; D might be TRBD2 (6 bases). The CDR3 contains 16 residues. Trimming pared 4 bases from V and 4 bases from J, leaving 17 bases between. Per germline, CDR1 SGHDN and CDR2 FVKESK. This CDR3 reads CASSPSPGLEYNEQFF. In nucleotides, the CDR3 is TGTGCCAGCAGCCCTAGTCCGGGACTGGAATACAATGAGCAGTTCTTC.

This clonotype was counted between two and nine times. The chain combines TRBV12-3 or TRBV12-4 with TRBJ1-5; 9 positions match TRBD1. After removal of 6 bases from V and 6 bases from J, the junction contained 12 bases not matched to a gene. The length of the CDR3 is 16 residues. CDR3 loop: CASRGPGGQGGQPQHF. For the CDR3, the DNA is TGTGCCAGCAGAGGCCCGGGGGGACAGGGCGGTCAGCCCCAGCATTTT.

The rearrangement uses TRBV27 and TRBJ2-3; D not certain. V lost 11 bases, J lost 1 base, and 19 bases lay in between. CDR1 and CDR2 from the germline V gene are MNHEY and SMNVEV (reference sequence). This CDR3 has 15 residues. Here the CDR3 reads CASLRAVFGTDTQYF. The CDR3 region has the DNA TGTGCCTCCCTTCGGGCGGTCTTCGGCACAGATACGCAGTATTTT.